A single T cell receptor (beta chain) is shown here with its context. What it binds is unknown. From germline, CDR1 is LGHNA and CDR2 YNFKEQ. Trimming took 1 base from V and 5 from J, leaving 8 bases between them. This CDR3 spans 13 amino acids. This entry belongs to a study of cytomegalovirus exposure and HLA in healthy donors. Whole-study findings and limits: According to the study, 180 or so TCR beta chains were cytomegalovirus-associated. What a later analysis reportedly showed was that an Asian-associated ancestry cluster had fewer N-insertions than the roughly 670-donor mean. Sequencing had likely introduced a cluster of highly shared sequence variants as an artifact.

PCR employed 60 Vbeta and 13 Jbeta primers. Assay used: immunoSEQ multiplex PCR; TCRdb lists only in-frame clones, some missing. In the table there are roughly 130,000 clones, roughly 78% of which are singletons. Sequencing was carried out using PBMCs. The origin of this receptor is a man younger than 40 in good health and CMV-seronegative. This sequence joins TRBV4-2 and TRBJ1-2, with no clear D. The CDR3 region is CASSQAGLYGYTF. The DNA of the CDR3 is TGTGCCAGCAGCCAAGCAGGACTATATGGCTACACCTTC.